A selection of T cell receptor beta chains follows, all from one sample in a study of beta chain features in type 1 diabetes. Produced via immunoSEQ multiplex PCR; TCRdb's table is partial and in-frame only. This repertoire shows some 330,000 clones, roughly an eighth found once; its top ten account for 0.0085% to 0.012%. The sequenced sample consisted of naive CD4+ T cells from blood. All receptors derive from a woman younger than 35 with type 1 diabetes. Both conserved end residues are part of each CDR3. The order of the fields is J gene, CDR3 length, clone size, D gene, V gene, CDR3 DNA, CDR3 protein. The D gene is left open where the match is weak. Only some rows state a clone size, as once, few, many or a class for expanded clones.

TRBJ2-2 16 - TRBD1 TRBV18 TGTGCCAGCTCACCACAGCAGGGGGTGAACACCGGGGAGCTGTTTTTT CASSPQQGVNTGELFF
TRBJ2-1 14 - - TRBV28 TGTGCCAGCTATACAAGACAATCGTACAATGAGCAGTTCTTC CASYTRQSYNEQFF
TRBJ1-5 14 - - TRBV10-1 TGCGCCAGCCCGGGTAGGAATAGCAATCAGCCCCAGCATTTT CASPGRNSNQPQHF
TRBJ2-3 16 - - TRBV21-1 TGTGCCAGCAGCAAAGTCCGAGGATGGAACACAGATACGCAGTATTTT CASSKVRGWNTDTQYF
TRBJ2-1 16 - TRBD2 TRBV5-1 TGCGCCAGCAGACGGACTAGCGGGAGCATCTACAATGAGCAGTTCTTC CASRRTSGSIYNEQFF
TRBJ2-4 18 - - TRBV11-2 TGTGCCAGCAGCAAAGATCAGGGACTGTTGCTAGCCAAAAACATTCAGTACTTC CASSKDQGLLLAKNIQYF
TRBJ1-6 16 - - TRBV11-2 TGTGCCAGCAGCTTAGAGTTCAGGTTTTATAATTCACCCCTCCACTTT CASSLEFRFYNSPLHF
TRBJ2-1 14 few - TRBV7-2 TGTGCCAGCAGCTTAGTCGTCGTCTACAATGAGCAGTTCTTC CASSLVVVYNEQFF
TRBJ2-5 12 few - TRBV5-4 TGTGCCAGCAGCTTGTACGGGGAGACCCAGTACTTC CASSLYGETQYF
TRBJ1-6 14 few - TRBV10-3 TGTGCCATCAGTGAGACAGGGTACAATTCACCCCTCCACTTT CAISETGYNSPLHF
TRBJ1-2 12 few - TRBV30 TGTGCCTGGAGTGGGACAGAGCCCGGCTACACCTTC CAWSGTEPGYTF
TRBJ1-6 15 - - TRBV4-1 TGCGCCAGCAGCCAAGAGGGGCAGGCCAGGTCACCCCTCCACTTT CASSQEGQARSPLHF
TRBJ2-4 15 few TRBD2 TRBV28 TGTGCCAGCAGTGCCCCCCGGCTAGCGGAGAACATTCAGTACTTC CASSAPRLAENIQYF
TRBJ1-5 14 few - TRBV5-1 TGCGCCAGCAGCCCAGGGCCTCTTTATCAGCCCCAGCATTTT CASSPGPLYQPQHF
TRBJ2-6 18 - - TRBV21-1 TGTGCCAGCAGCAAAGATGAGGGGGGGGACTCTGGGGCCAACGTCCTGACTTTC CASSKDEGGDSGANVLTF
TRBJ1-2 16 few TRBD1 TRBV7-3 TGTGCCAGCAGCTTGCTGACAGGGGGCTTAAACTATGGCTACACCTTC CASSLLTGGLNYGYTF
TRBJ2-3 13 - - TRBV29-1 TGCAGCGTTGGGGCAGGGAACCCAGATACGCAGTATTTT CSVGAGNPDTQYF
TRBJ2-1 10 - - TRBV20-1 TGCAGTGCTAGAAGAGATGAGCAGTTCTTC CSARRDEQFF
TRBJ2-4 14 - - TRBV7-2 TGTGCCAGCAGCTTAGTTGGAGGGTTAAACATTCAGTACTTC CASSLVGGLNIQYF
TRBJ2-3 15 few TRBD1 TRBV19 TGTGCCAGCGAGGGGACCAGGGGGAAAACAGATACGCAGTATTTT CASEGTRGKTDTQYF
TRBJ1-5 13 - - TRBV11-1 TGTGCCAGCAGCCCCCAGGCGGGACAGCCCCAGCATTTT CASSPQAGQPQHF
TRBJ2-1 15 - TRBD2 TRBV18 TGTGCCAGCTCACCACAAGGCGGGAGGGCCAATGAGCAGTTCTTC CASSPQGGRANEQFF
TRBJ2-3 12 - - TRBV25-1 TGTGCCAGCAGTCCACAGGGAGATACGCAGTATTTT CASSPQGDTQYF
TRBJ1-1 13 - TRBD1 TRBV5-5 TGTGCCAGCAGAGTACAGGGGGCCCCTGAAGCTTTCTTT CASRVQGAPEAFF
TRBJ2-3 13 few - TRBV6-1 TGTGCCAGCAGTGAAGCCTACCTAGATACGCAGTATTTT CASSEAYLDTQYF
TRBJ2-1 17 - TRBD2 TRBV15 TGTGCCACCAGCAGAGAAATTCTAGCGGGGACCTACAATGAGCAGTTCTTC CATSREILAGTYNEQFF
TRBJ2-7 16 few TRBD2 TRBV5-1 TGCGCCAGCAGCTTGAATAGCGGGCTCAGCTCCTACGAGCAGTACTTC CASSLNSGLSSYEQYF
TRBJ2-7 18 - - TRBV15 TGTGCCACCAGCAGAGAGGGGAAGGGGAAAATAAAGTGGGACGAGCAGTACTTC CATSREGKGKIKWDEQYF
TRBJ2-3 16 - TRBD2 TRBV28 TGTGCCAGCGAAGGAATCTGGCGGGAGAGCACAGATACGCAGTATTTT CASEGIWRESTDTQYF
TRBJ2-3 13 - - TRBV7-9 TGTGCCAGCCCCTCACAGGGCACAGATACGCAGTATTTT CASPSQGTDTQYF
TRBJ2-7 12 - - TRBV11-3 TGTGCCAGCAGCTTAGTTCCTACCGAGCAGTACTTC CASSLVPTEQYF
TRBJ1-2 12 - TRBD1 TRBV29-1 TGCAGCGCCGACAGGGACCTCTATGGCTACACCTTC CSADRDLYGYTF
TRBJ1-5 13 - TRBD1 TRBV29-1 TGCAGCGTTGCACAGGGGGAGAATCAGCCCCAGCATTTT CSVAQGENQPQHF
TRBJ2-3 13 - TRBD2 TRBV6-6 TGTGCCAGCAGGAAAGCGGGAGTAGATACGCAGTATTTT CASRKAGVDTQYF
TRBJ2-5 13 - - TRBV6-1 TGTGCCAGCAGTCCACCAGGACAAGAGACCCAGTACTTC CASSPPGQETQYF
TRBJ2-5 15 few - TRBV15 TGTGCCACCAGCAGAGTGCTTGCGGGGTCAGAGACCCAGTACTTC CATSRVLAGSETQYF
TRBJ1-1 15 - - TRBV29-1 TGCAGCGTGAGGATGAGGTTAACGGTGAACACTGAAGCTTTCTTT CSVRMRLTVNTEAFF
TRBJ1-2 13 - TRBD1 TRBV7-2 TGTGCCAGCAGCTCTACAGGGGGGTATGGCTACACCTTC CASSSTGGYGYTF
TRBJ1-2 13 - TRBD1 TRBV4-3 TGCGCCAGCAGCCCGACAGGGTATAGTGGCTACACCTTC CASSPTGYSGYTF
TRBJ2-1 16 few TRBD2 TRBV30 TGTGCCTGGAGTTTAACAGCGGGAGAATTGTACAATGAGCAGTTCTTC CAWSLTAGELYNEQFF
TRBJ1-5 15 few - TRBV4-1 TGCGCCAGCAGCCGGGGGGAGTCGAGCAATCAGCCCCAGCATTTT CASSRGESSNQPQHF
TRBJ2-7 15 - TRBD2 TRBV29-1 TGCAGCGTCCGACTTCTAGCGGAGAGCTCCTACGAGCAGTACTTC CSVRLLAESSYEQYF
TRBJ1-1 13 - - TRBV18 TGTGCCAGCTCACCTAAGCAGGCCACTGAAGCTTTCTTT CASSPKQATEAFF
TRBJ2-1 13 - TRBD1 TRBV27 TGTGCCAGCACCCAACAGGGGGTGCGGGGGCAGTTCTTC CASTQQGVRGQFF
TRBJ1-1 15 - - TRBV7-2 TGTGCCAGCAGCTCCACCACCGGGACAAAGGGTGAAGCTTTCTTT CASSSTTGTKGEAFF